These 9 T cell receptor beta chains originate from one sample sequenced in a study of response to subunit inactivated influenza vaccine. In TCRdb, the RT-PCR reads were re-called with MiXCR into one record per CDR3 protein. The sample yields some 850,000 distinct CDR3 sequences, 18% seen once. The sample was PBMCs from blood, taken 4 to 6 days after vaccination. The receptors here all came from a man aged 50-59 years who received an inactivated influenza vaccine.

The chain has TRBV4-2 and TRBJ2-3; weak D call: TRBD2 (7 bases). Germline CDR1 is LGHNA and CDR2 is YNFKEQ. The V gene lost 1 base and the J gene lost 2 bases, with 13 bases spanning the gap. The CDR3 has 16 residues. CDR3 loop: CASSQGEGGTTDTQYF. CDR3 sequence (DNA): TGTGCCAGCAGCCAAGGAGAGGGGGGGACCACAGATACGCAGTATTTT.

The table lists this clonotype with a few counts. The V call is TRBV24-1, the J call TRBJ2-1; 7 bases align to TRBD2. Germline V gene data show CDR1 as KGHDR and CDR2 as SFDVKD. CDR3 length: 15 amino acids. With V trimmed by 1 base and J by 9 bases, 8 bases remained unmatched. CDR3 DNA sequence: TGTGCCACCAGTGATTTCGGGGGGAGTACGGTTGAGCAGTTCTTC. Translating it yields CATSDFGGSTVEQFF.

This clonotype was found many times. V is TRBV7-9 and J is TRBJ2-1, with 7 bases fitting TRBD1. Germline V gene data show CDR1 as SEHNR and CDR2 as FQNEAQ (reference sequence). The J segment lost 6 bases and the V segment lost 3 bases, leaving 5 bases of the junction unmatched. CDR3 length: 14 residues. The CDR3 spells CASSFGGQRNEQFF. The CDR3 DNA reads TGTGCCAGCAGCTTTGGGGGACAGCGCAATGAGCAGTTCTTC.

A note on this clonotype: A read error may explain this, as a much larger clone is one base away. Since no conserved phenylalanine or tryptophan closes the CDR3, a read error is the likely cause. The rearrangement uses TRBV27 and TRBJ2-1; TRBD2 aligns across 7 bases. V trimming: 4 bases; J trimming: 0 bases; junction bases outside the gene matches: 6. The CDR3 totals 16 residues. Germline CDR1 reads MNHEY; CDR2 reads SMNVEV (reference sequence). The CDR3 loop is CASSSSGVTSYNEQFL. As DNA, the CDR3 is TGTGCCAGCAGTTCCAGCGGGGTGACCTCCTACAATGAGCAGTTCTTA.

This clonotype has only a few counts. This chain joins TRBV4-2 and TRBJ2-2; 8 bases agree with TRBD2. CDR3 length: 15 amino acids. The V gene end was trimmed by 1 base and the J gene end by 4 bases; junction bases not matched to a gene: 2. The germline V gene encodes CDR1 LGHNA and CDR2 YNFKEQ. CDR3 in DNA: TGTGCCAGCAGCCAAGCGGGAGGGGGCACCGGGGAGCTGTTTTTT. As protein: CASSQAGGGTGELFF.

The V call is TRBV4-2, the J call TRBJ2-1, with D tentatively TRBD2 (6 bases). The germline CDR1 and CDR2 sequences are LGHNA and YNFKEQ. This CDR3 is 14 amino acids long. Trimming shortened V by 5 bases and J by 4 bases, and 12 bases separated the two germline ends. Here the CDR3 reads CASSAGLDYNEQFF. For the CDR3, the DNA is TGTGCCAGCAGCGCGGGACTTGATTACAATGAGCAGTTCTTC.

The chain joins TRBV3-1 to TRBJ2-2; D tentatively reads TRBD1 or TRBD2 (6 bases each). Germline assignment: CDR1 LGHDT and CDR2 YNNKEL (reference sequence). The CDR3 runs to 15 residues. V dropped 2 bases and J dropped 5 bases, with 12 bases sitting between them. The CDR3 DNA follows: TGTGCCAGCAGCCAAAGGGGGGCCGGTACCGGGGAGCTGTTTTTT. Translated: CASSQRGAGTGELFF. Using reference TRBV3-1 and TRBJ2-2 for the parts outside the CDR3, the full variable domain is DTAVSQTPKYLVTQMGNDKSIKCEQNLGHDTMYWYKQDSKKFLKIMFSYNNKELIINETVPNRFSPKSPDKAHLNLHINSLELGDSAVYFCASSQRGAGTGELFFGEGSRLTVL.

This clonotype was picked up many times. The chain is built from TRBV7-2 and TRBJ2-2; D is unclear. CDR1 and CDR2 (germline): SGHTA, FQGNSA. The germline V and J ends were trimmed by 2 bases and 6 bases, with 7 bases remaining between them. The CDR3 contains 13 residues. CDR3 loop: CASSLLYPGELFF. The CDR3 DNA sequence: TGTGCCAGCAGCTTACTATATCCCGGGGAGCTGTTTTTT.

This chain connects TRBV24-1 to TRBJ2-2; 8 nucleotides line up with TRBD2. The trim removed 4 bases at V and 12 bases at J, leaving 12 bases unmatched. The CDR3 is made up of 15 amino acids. Germline V gives CDR1 KGHDR, CDR2 SFDVKD. The CDR3 spells CATSDPGGTFVKLFF. The CDR3 DNA reads as TGTGCCACCAGTGACCCGGGGGGGACATTCGTCAAGCTGTTTTTT.